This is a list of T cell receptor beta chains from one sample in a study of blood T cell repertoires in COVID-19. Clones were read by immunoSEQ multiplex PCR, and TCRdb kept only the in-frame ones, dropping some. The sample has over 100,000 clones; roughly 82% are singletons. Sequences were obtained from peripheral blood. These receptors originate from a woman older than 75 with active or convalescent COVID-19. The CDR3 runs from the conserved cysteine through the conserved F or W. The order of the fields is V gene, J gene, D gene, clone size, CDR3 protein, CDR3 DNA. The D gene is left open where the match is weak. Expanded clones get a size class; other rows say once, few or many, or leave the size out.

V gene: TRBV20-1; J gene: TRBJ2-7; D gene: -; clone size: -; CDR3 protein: CSASSRAAGEQYF; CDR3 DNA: TGCAGTGCTAGTAGTAGGGCCGCGGGGGAGCAGTACTTC
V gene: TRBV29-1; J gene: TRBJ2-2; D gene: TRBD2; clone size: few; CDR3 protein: CSARTSGQYTGELFF; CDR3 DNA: TGCAGCGCCCGGACTAGCGGGCAGTACACCGGGGAGCTGTTTTTT
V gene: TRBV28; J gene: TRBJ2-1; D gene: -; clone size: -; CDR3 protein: CASSPPDRVYNEQFF; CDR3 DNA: TGTGCCAGCAGTCCACCGGACAGAGTATACAATGAGCAGTTCTTC
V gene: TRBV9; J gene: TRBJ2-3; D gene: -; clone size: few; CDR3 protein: CASSVAAGQADTQYF; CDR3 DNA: TGTGCCAGCAGCGTAGCGGCAGGCCAGGCAGATACGCAGTATTTT
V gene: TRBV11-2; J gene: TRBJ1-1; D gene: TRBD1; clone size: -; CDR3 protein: CASSLRDRSTEAFF; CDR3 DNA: TGTGCCAGCAGCCTCCGGGACAGGTCCACTGAAGCTTTCTTT
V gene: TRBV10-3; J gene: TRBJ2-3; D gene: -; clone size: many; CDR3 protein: CAISDSTSRKRWNTQYF; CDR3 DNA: TGTGCCATCAGTGATAGTACTAGCAGAAAACGTTGGAATACGCAGTATTTT
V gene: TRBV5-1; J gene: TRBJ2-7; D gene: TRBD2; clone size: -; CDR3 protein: CASSLGAGGTYEQYF; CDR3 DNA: TGCGCCAGCAGCTTGGGAGCGGGAGGGACCTACGAGCAGTACTTC
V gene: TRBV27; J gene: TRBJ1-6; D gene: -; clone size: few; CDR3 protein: CASSPTGPPLHF; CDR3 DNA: TGTGCCAGCAGCCCGACAGGTCCACCCCTCCACTTT
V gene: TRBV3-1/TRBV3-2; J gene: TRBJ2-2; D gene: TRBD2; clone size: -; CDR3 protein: CASSRGLAAPELFF; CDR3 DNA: TGTGCCAGCAGCCGGGGACTAGCAGCCCCGGAGCTGTTTTTT
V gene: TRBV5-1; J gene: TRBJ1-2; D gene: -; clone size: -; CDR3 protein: CASSLGGADYGYTF; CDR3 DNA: TGCGCCAGCAGCTTGGGGGGCGCGGACTATGGCTACACCTTC
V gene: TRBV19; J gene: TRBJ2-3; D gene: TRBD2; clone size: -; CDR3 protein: CASSVGTSGVTDTQYF; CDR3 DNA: TGTGCCAGTAGTGTAGGGACTAGCGGAGTCACAGATACGCAGTATTTT
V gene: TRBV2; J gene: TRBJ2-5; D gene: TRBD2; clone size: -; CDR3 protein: CASSERGRYRVVETQYF; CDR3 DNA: TGTGCCAGCAGTGAACGCGGGAGATATCGCGTAGTTGAGACCCAGTACTTC
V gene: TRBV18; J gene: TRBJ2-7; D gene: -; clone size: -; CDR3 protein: CASSPGGGVTYEQYF; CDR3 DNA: TGTGCCAGCTCACCAGGAGGGGGCGTCACCTACGAGCAGTACTTC
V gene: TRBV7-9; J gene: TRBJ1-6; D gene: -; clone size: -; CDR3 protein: CASSLLGHSDNSPLHF; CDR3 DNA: TGTGCCAGCAGCTTATTGGGACACTCGGATAATTCACCCCTCCACTTT
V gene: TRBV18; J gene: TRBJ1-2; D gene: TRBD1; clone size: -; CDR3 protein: CASSPPGQAVNYGYTF; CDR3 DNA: TGTGCCAGCTCACCACCGGGACAGGCAGTTAACTATGGCTACACCTTC
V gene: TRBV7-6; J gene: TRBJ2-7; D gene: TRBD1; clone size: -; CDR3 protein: CASSLGTGGEQYF; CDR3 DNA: TGTGCCAGCAGCTTAGGGACAGGGGGCGAGCAGTACTTC
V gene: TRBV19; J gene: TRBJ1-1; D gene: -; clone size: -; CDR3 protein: CASTLQAEAFF; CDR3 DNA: TGTGCCAGTACACTCCAGGCTGAAGCTTTCTTT
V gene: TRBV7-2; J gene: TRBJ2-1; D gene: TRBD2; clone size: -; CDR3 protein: CASSLAASGGYNEQFF; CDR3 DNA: TGTGCCAGCAGCTTAGCGGCTAGCGGGGGATACAATGAGCAGTTCTTC
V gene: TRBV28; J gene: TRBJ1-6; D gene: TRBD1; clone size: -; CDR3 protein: CASSKMGQGEGSPLHF; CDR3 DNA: TGTGCCAGCAGCAAGATGGGACAGGGGGAGGGTTCACCCCTCCACTTT
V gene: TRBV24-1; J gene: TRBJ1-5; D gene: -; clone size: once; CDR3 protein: CATSDTGYSNQPQHF; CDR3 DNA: TGTGCCACCAGTGATACGGGTTATAGCAATCAGCCCCAGCATTTT
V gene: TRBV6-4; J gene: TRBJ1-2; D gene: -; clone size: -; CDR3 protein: CASRRRRGRRWREGYTF; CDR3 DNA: TGTGCCAGCAGGCGTCGACGAGGACGACGATGGAGGGAGGGCTACACCTTC
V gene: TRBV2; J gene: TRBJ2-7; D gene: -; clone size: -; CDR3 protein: CASRTAYEQYF; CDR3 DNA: TGTGCCAGCAGAACAGCCTACGAGCAGTACTTC
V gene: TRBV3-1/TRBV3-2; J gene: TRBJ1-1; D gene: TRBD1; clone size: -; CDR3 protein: CASSIQGARDTEAFF; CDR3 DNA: TGTGCCAGCAGTATACAGGGGGCAAGGGACACTGAAGCTTTCTTT
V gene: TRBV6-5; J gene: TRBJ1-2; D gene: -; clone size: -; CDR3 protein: CASSLDLRGYGYTF; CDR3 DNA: TGTGCCAGCAGTTTGGATCTTAGAGGCTATGGCTACACCTTC
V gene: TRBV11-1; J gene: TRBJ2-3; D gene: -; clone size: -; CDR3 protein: CASRFTRGARQDTQYF; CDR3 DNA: TGTGCCAGCAGATTCACCCGGGGGGCCCGACAGGATACGCAGTATTTT
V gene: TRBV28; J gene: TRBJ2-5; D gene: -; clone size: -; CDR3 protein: CASSAPPGPQYF; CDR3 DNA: TGTGCCAGCAGCGCACCCCCAGGGCCCCAGTACTTC
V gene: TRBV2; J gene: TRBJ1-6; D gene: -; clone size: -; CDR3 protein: CASIKGGNSPLHF; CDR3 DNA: TGTGCCAGCATCAAGGGCGGGAATTCACCCCTCCACTTT
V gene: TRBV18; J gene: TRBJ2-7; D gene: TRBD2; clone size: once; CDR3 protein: CASSPLAGVRYEQYF; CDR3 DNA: TGTGCCAGCTCACCCCTAGCGGGAGTTCGCTACGAGCAGTACTTC
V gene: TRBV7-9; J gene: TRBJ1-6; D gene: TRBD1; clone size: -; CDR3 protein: CASSPERTGYNSPLHF; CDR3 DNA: TGTGCCAGCAGTCCAGAAAGGACAGGGTATAATTCACCCCTCCACTTT
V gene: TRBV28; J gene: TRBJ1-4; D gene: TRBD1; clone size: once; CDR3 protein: CASSWAGQENEKLFF; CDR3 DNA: TGTGCCAGCAGCTGGGCGGGACAGGAGAATGAAAAACTGTTTTTT
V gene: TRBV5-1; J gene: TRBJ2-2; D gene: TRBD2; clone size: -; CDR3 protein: CASSYGLAGATGELFF; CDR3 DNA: TGCGCCAGCAGCTACGGACTAGCGGGAGCAACCGGGGAGCTGTTTTTT
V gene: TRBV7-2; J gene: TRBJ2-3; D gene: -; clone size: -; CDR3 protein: CASTLGGSRTDTQYF; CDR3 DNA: TGTGCCAGCACCCTCGGTGGGAGTCGCACAGATACGCAGTATTTT